Here is one TCR beta chain with its context. Its antigen remains undetermined. It has no much larger one-base neighbor in the sample; base qualities were not kept. Germline trimming: 3 bases from V, 7 bases from J; junction bases outside gene matches: 7. The germline V gene (reference sequence) supplies CDR1 SEHNR and CDR2 FQNEAQ. The cysteine opens and the phenylalanine closes a CDR3 of 15 amino acids. CDR3 DNA is the only sequence kept; it has 45 bases, read in frame from the first base. The immunoSEQ Assay, a bias-controlled multiplex PCR, was used to amplify TCRbeta CDR3 regions from genomic DNA. Per the authors' processing: Within the assay, amplification of reference gene primers was used to estimate how many nucleated cells each sample contained. To quantify the absolute abundance of each unique TCRbeta CDR3 rearrangement, sequence reads were collapsed and filtered. For each sample, productive Simpson clonality was calculated as the square root of Simpson's diversity index across productive rearrangements. TCRdb re-hosts the immuneACCESS table, in-frame sequences only. Its copies lack some clones; in the studies checked, an unresolved V gene accounts for under half of them, and the cause for the rest is not known. Clone size and the V and J calls come from that table; the DNA yielded D and trimming. The sample profile shows around 140,000 clones; about 89% of them were found once. The ten most abundant clones make up about 3.2% of the sample.

This sample is part of a study of blood T cell repertoires in COVID-19 (dated by TCRdb to 2020 to 2022). General notes on the study: Collaborator samples came from the United States, Italy and Spain and covered acute and convalescent phases of COVID-19. The repertoires were made available in a free public database intended to serve as a resource for research on the immune response to SARS-CoV-2. Subjects who had been exposed to COVID-19, were actively infected with it, or had recovered from it provided the deeply sampled blood TCRbeta repertoires that made up the dataset. The material from the prospective study consisted of cDNA or gDNA derived from T cells, B-cell-depleted T cells, or PBMCs. Nearly every sample came with metadata listing a de-identified subject ID, COVID-19 status, age in years and sex. The samples were drawn from the first 160 participants of the ongoing ImmuneRACE study and from 1,200 or so subjects provided by 6 global collaborators. Where available, HLA class I and class II types were taken from metadata supplied by the sample provider and were not determined by assay-based typing. On the study overall, not on this receptor specifically: The amount of clinical and demographic metadata varied by source and participant and was provided uncurated.

Each collaborating institution followed its own protocols to collect whole blood in K2EDTA tubes. For TCRbeta analysis, collaborator samples were shipped as frozen whole blood, as isolated PBMCs, or as DNA extracted from either sample type. This TCR came from a man in his fifties or sixties with active or convalescent COVID-19. The chain was built from TRBV7-9 and TRBJ1-5, with 9 middle bases fitting TRBD1. Sequences were obtained from peripheral blood. The encoded CDR3 is CASSFPGQGVQPQHF. The nucleotides read TGTGCCAGCAGCTTTCCGGGACAGGGCGTCCAGCCCCAGCATTTT.